One and the same sample provided the 17 T cell receptor beta chains below, sequenced in a study of blood T cell repertoires in COVID-19. TCRdb's copy holds only in-frame clones and misses some; the assay was immunoSEQ multiplex PCR. Here the sample spans over 90,000 clones, roughly 79% being singletons. Sequencing was done on a sample of peripheral blood. The receptors were sampled from a man older than 75 with COVID-19, enrolled during active disease.

This clone was counted ten times or more. This chain joins TRBV5-4 and TRBJ1-2, with a possible D match to TRBD1 (6 bases). Germline-derived CDR1 and CDR2 are SGHNT and YYREEE (reference sequence). The CDR3 runs 16 residues. Trimming removed 3 bases from V and 0 bases from J, with 15 bases in between. CDR3 protein: CASSSLKQGANYGYTF. For the CDR3, the DNA is TGTGCCAGCAGCTCCCTCAAACAGGGAGCTAACTATGGCTACACCTTC.

The genes are TRBV5-1 and TRBJ2-1, with 7 bases matching TRBD1. The CDR3 is 14 amino acids. The V and J ends lost 5 bases and 5 bases, in that order; junction bases with no gene match: 7. Germline CDR1 and CDR2: SGHRS and YFSETQ. CDR3 amino acids: CASSFGQVNNEQFF. DNA of the CDR3: TGCGCCAGCAGTTTCGGACAGGTCAACAATGAGCAGTTCTTC.

This clone was detected once. V and J are TRBV19 and TRBJ1-1, with 7 bases lining up with TRBD1. Germline CDR1 reads LNHDA; CDR2 reads SQIVND (reference sequence). The CDR3 consists of 20 residues. Unmatched junction bases numbered 28, after V lost 6 bases and J lost 6 bases. This CDR3 is CASRLTTGTGVTGLGAEAFF. The CDR3 nucleotides are TGTGCCAGTAGACTTACGACGGGGACGGGGGTGACAGGGTTAGGGGCTGAAGCTTTCTTT.

The chain couples TRBV10-1 to TRBJ2-1; 12 bases are a match to TRBD2. Germline trimming cut 3 bases from V and 2 bases from J; bases unmatched to any gene: 2. Germline V gene lookup returns CDR1 WNHNN and CDR2 SYGVQD (reference sequence). The CDR3 runs to 16 residues. CDR3: CASSDRLAGAYNEQFF. The CDR3 coding sequence is TGCGCCAGCAGTGACCGACTAGCGGGAGCCTACAATGAGCAGTTCTTC.

This chain joins TRBV4-3 and TRBJ2-3; TRBD2 matches at 13 bases. This CDR3 has 17 residues. V was clipped by 0 bases and J by 7 bases; unmatched bases: 7. Germline-derived CDR1 and CDR2 are LGHNA and YSLEER. CDR3 nucleotides: TGCGCCAGCAGCCAAGATGCGGGACTAGCGGGGAGAAATACGCAGTATTTT. Translated, it gives CASSQDAGLAGRNTQYF.

The chain joins TRBV19 to TRBJ2-1, with D possibly matching TRBD2 (5 bases). The CDR3 consists of 16 residues. V shed 3 bases and J shed 1 base, with 13 bases lying between them. From germline, CDR1 is LNHDA and CDR2 SQIVND (reference sequence). CDR3 amino acids: CASSILGRLSYNEQFF. DNA of the CDR3: TGTGCCAGTAGTATTCTGGGTCGACTATCCTACAATGAGCAGTTCTTC. The entire variable domain, with the rest obtained from reference TRBV19 and TRBJ2-1, is as follows: DGGITQSPKYLFRKEGQNVTLSCEQNLNHDAMYWYRQDPGQGLRLIYYSQIVNDFQKGDIAEGYSVSREKKESFPLTVTSAQKNPTAFYLCASSILGRLSYNEQFFGPGTRLTVL.

The rearrangement uses TRBV30 and TRBJ1-1; TRBD1 is a possible D gene (5 bases). The CDR3 covers 13 residues. Per germline, CDR1 GTSNPN and CDR2 SVGIG (reference sequence). Trimming shortened V by 1 base and J by 7 bases, and 13 bases separated the two germline ends. Written as DNA, the CDR3 is TGTGCCTGGAGTGCGGGAATGGGGGGTGAAGCTTTCTTT. It specifies CAWSAGMGGEAFF.

The rearrangement uses TRBV7-3 and TRBJ2-3; D remains unclear. The V end was cut by 6 bases, the J end by 4 bases, with 17 bases between. This CDR3 contains 15 residues. CDR1 is SGHTA, CDR2 FQGTGA, per germline. The CDR3 sequence is CASSLTPRASDTQYF. The DNA for the CDR3 is TGTGCCAGCAGTCTCACCCCTAGAGCGTCAGATACGCAGTATTTT. The full variable domain, its missing parts supplied by reference TRBV7-3 and TRBJ2-3, is GAGVSQTPSNKVTEKGKYVELRCDPISGHTALYWYRQSLGQGPEFLIYFQGTGAADDSGLPNDRFFAVRPEGSVSTLKIQRTERGDSAVYLCASSLTPRASDTQYFGPGTRLTVL.

The gene calls are TRBV28 and TRBJ1-1; D gene unclear. V was clipped by 3 bases and J by 1 base, with 9 bases between them. CDR1 is MDHEN, CDR2 SYDVKM, per germline. This CDR3 spans 14 amino acids. This CDR3 reads CASSFGPRNTEAFF. In nucleotides, the CDR3 is TGTGCCAGCAGTTTTGGGCCTCGGAACACTGAAGCTTTCTTT.

The V gene is TRBV7-2, the J gene TRBJ1-2; 9 nucleotides align to TRBD1. Germline CDR1 SGHTA, CDR2 FQGNSA. V lost 4 bases to trimming and J lost 8 bases; unmatched junction nucleotides: 8. The CDR3 has 14 amino acids. The DNA of the CDR3 is TGTGCCAGCAGCTCTCAGACAGGGGGTATGGGCTACACCTTC. Translation gives CASSSQTGGMGYTF.

The chain carries TRBV3-1 (or the pseudogene TRBV3-2) and TRBJ1-5, with D tentatively TRBD1 (5 bases). V was trimmed by 0 bases and J by 6 bases, leaving 9 bases between them. Germline V lookup: CDR1 LGHDT, CDR2 YNNKEL (reference sequence). The CDR3 length is 14 residues. CDR3 bases: TGTGCCAGCAGCCAAGATGGGGGGGGTCAGCCCCAGCATTTT. This gives the protein CASSQDGGGQPQHF.

V is TRBV10-3 and J is TRBJ2-2, with 12 bases fitting TRBD1. The V segment lost 2 bases and the J segment 8 bases; nucleotides outside the gene matches: 6. Germline CDR1 reads ENHRY; CDR2 reads SYGVKD. This CDR3 contains 16 residues. CDR3 protein: CAISEAGTGGFGELFF. The CDR3, as DNA: TGTGCCATCAGTGAGGCCGGGACAGGGGGCTTTGGGGAGCTGTTTTTT.

The gene calls are TRBV7-2 and TRBJ2-1, with D possibly TRBD2 on 5 matching bases. Trimming shortened V by 7 bases and J by 1 base, and 14 bases separated the two germline ends. CDR1 and CDR2 (germline): SGHTA, FQGNSA. This CDR3 is 15 amino acids long. The CDR3 sequence: CASTRSGVSYNEQFF. DNA of the CDR3: TGTGCCAGCACCCGTTCCGGGGTTTCCTACAATGAGCAGTTCTTC. Full variable domain (outside the CDR3, taken from reference TRBV7-2 and TRBJ2-1): GAGVSQSPSNKVTEKGKDVELRCDPISGHTALYWYRQSLGQGLEFLIYFQGNSAPDKSGLPSDRFSAERTGGSVSTLTIQRTQQEDSAVYLCASTRSGVSYNEQFFGPGTRLTVL.

The V call is TRBV21-1, the J call TRBJ2-5; the table calls TRBD1, which could not be checked here. TRBV21-1 is marked as a pseudogene. This CDR3 has 17 residues. CDR3 amino acids: CASSTQQGRVRQETQYF. DNA for the CDR3: TGTGCCAGCAGCACCCAACAGGGACGGGTCCGGCAAGAGACCCAGTACTTC.

This chain uses TRBV24-1 with TRBJ1-2, with 7 bases aligning to TRBD1. Germline CDR1 reads KGHDR; CDR2 reads SFDVKD. V lost 3 bases and J lost 6; bases outside the gene matches: 6. The CDR3 is made up of 14 amino acids. Here the CDR3 reads CATSDIDREDGYTF. The CDR3 coding sequence is TGTGCCACCAGTGATATTGACAGGGAGGATGGCTACACCTTC.

This rearrangement joins TRBV19 to TRBJ1-1, with unresolved D. Germline V lookup: CDR1 LNHDA, CDR2 SQIVND (reference sequence). The CDR3 runs to 13 residues. Trimming cost V 9 bases and J 4 bases, with 15 bases left between them. The DNA of the CDR3 is TGTGCCAGCGGAGCGGCCACTTTCACTGAAGCTTTCTTT. Translation gives CASGAATFTEAFF.

This clone was detected only once. The J gene is TRBJ2-1, the V gene TRBV9; 9 bases are shared with TRBD2. This CDR3 region has 15 residues. J gave up 4 bases and V 0 bases, and 2 bases lay outside the gene matches. Germline values: CDR1 SGDLS, CDR2 YYNGEE. The CDR3, as DNA: TGTGCCAGCAGCGTAGTGAGCGGGGGGTACAATGAGCAGTTCTTC. This sequence encodes CASSVVSGGYNEQFF.